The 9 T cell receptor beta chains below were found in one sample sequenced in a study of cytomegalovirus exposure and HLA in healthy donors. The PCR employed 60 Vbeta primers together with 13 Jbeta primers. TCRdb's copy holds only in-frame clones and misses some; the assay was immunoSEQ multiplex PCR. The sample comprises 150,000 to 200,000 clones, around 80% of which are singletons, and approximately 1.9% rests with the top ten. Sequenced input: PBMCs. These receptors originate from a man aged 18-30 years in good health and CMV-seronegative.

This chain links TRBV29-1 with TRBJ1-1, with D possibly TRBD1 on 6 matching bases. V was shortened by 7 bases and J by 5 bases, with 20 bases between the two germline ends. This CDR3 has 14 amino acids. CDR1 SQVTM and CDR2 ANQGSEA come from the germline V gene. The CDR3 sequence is CSARAGARRTEAFF. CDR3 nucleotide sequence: TGCAGCGCCCGGGCGGGGGCGCGGAGGACTGAAGCTTTCTTT.

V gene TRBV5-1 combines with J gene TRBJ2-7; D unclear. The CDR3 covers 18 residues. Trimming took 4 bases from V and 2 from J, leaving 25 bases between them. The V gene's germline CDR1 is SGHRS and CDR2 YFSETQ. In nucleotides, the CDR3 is TGCGCCAGCAGCGGAACCCCCGTCGGAATAGAGGCTGCCTACGAGCAGTACTTC. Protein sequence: CASSGTPVGIEAAYEQYF. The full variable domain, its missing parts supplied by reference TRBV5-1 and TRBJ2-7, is KAGVTQTPRYLIKTRGQQVTLSCSPISGHRSVSWYQQTPGQGLQFLFEYFSETQRNKGNFPGRFSGRQFSNSRSEMNVSTLELGDSALYLCASSGTPVGIEAAYEQYFGPGTRLTVT.

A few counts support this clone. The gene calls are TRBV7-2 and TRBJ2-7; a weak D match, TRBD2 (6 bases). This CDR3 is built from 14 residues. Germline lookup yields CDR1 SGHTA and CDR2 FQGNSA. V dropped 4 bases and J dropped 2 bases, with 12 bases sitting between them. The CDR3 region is CASSSLSGPYEQYF. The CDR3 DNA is TGTGCCAGCAGCTCCCTGAGCGGGCCCTACGAGCAGTACTTC.

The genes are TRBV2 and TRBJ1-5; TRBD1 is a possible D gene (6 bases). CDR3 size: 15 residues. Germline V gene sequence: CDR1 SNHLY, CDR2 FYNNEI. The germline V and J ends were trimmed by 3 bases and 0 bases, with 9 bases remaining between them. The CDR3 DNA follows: TGTGCCAGCAGTGAGACAGGAGCTAGCAATCAGCCCCAGCATTTT. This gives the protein CASSETGASNQPQHF.

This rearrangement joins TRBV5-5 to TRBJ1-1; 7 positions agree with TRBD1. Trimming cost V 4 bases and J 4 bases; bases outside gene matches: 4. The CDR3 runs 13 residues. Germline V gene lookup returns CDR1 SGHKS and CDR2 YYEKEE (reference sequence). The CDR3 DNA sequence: TGTGCCAGCAGCCCAACAGGGGTCACTGAAGCTTTCTTT. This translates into CASSPTGVTEAFF.

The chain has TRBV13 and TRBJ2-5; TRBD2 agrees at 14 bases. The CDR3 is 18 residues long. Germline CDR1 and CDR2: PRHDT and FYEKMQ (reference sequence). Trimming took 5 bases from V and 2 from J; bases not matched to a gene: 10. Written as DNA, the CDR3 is TGTGCCAGCAGCCACGGGACTAGCGGGAGTGGTGGGCAAGAGACCCAGTACTTC. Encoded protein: CASSHGTSGSGGQETQYF.

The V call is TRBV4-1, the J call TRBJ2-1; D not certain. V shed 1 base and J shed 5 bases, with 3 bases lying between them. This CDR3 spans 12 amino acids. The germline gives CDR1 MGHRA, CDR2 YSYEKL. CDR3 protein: CASSQADNEQFF. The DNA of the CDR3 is TGCGCCAGCAGCCAAGCTGACAATGAGCAGTTCTTC.

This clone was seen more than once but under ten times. CDR3 DNA: TGTGCCAGCAGTTACAACTCCCATTCACCCCTCCACTTT. It translates to CASSYNSHSPLHF. This sequence joins TRBV6-6 and TRBJ1-6; D is undetermined. CDR3 length: 13 residues. Trimming took off 2 bases at V and 8 bases at J, with 7 bases between the two ends. Germline values: CDR1 MNHNY, CDR2 SVGAGI (reference sequence).

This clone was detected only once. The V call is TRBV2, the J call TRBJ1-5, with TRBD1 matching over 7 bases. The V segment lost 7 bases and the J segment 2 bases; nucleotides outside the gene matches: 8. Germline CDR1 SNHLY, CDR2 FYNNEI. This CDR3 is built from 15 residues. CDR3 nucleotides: TGTGCCAGCACTACAGGGGTCGAGGGCAATCAGCCCCAGCATTTT. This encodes CASTTGVEGNQPQHF. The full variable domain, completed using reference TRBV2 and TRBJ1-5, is EPEVTQTPSHQVTQMGQEVILRCVPISNHLYFYWYRQILGQKVEFLVSFYNNEISEKSEIFDDQFSVERPDGSNFTLKIRSTKLEDSAMYFCASTTGVEGNQPQHFGDGTRLSIL.